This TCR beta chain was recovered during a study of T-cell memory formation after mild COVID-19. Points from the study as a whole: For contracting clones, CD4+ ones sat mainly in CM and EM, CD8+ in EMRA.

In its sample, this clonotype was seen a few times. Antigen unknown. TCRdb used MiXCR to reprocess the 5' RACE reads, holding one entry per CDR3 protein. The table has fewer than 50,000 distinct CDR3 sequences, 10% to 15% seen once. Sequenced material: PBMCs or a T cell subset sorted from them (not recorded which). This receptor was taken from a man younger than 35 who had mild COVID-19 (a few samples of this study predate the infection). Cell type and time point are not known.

The CDR3, as DNA: TGTGCCAGCAGCTTAGGGGGGACATCGGGTGGGGCTTTCTTT. Translation: CASSLGGTSGGAFF. The chain joins TRBV7-2 to TRBJ1-1, with D perhaps TRBD1 (6 bases). The CDR3 consists of 14 residues. Trimming took 1 base from V and 11 from J, leaving 17 bases between them. Germline CDR1 reads SGHTA; CDR2 reads FQGNSA.